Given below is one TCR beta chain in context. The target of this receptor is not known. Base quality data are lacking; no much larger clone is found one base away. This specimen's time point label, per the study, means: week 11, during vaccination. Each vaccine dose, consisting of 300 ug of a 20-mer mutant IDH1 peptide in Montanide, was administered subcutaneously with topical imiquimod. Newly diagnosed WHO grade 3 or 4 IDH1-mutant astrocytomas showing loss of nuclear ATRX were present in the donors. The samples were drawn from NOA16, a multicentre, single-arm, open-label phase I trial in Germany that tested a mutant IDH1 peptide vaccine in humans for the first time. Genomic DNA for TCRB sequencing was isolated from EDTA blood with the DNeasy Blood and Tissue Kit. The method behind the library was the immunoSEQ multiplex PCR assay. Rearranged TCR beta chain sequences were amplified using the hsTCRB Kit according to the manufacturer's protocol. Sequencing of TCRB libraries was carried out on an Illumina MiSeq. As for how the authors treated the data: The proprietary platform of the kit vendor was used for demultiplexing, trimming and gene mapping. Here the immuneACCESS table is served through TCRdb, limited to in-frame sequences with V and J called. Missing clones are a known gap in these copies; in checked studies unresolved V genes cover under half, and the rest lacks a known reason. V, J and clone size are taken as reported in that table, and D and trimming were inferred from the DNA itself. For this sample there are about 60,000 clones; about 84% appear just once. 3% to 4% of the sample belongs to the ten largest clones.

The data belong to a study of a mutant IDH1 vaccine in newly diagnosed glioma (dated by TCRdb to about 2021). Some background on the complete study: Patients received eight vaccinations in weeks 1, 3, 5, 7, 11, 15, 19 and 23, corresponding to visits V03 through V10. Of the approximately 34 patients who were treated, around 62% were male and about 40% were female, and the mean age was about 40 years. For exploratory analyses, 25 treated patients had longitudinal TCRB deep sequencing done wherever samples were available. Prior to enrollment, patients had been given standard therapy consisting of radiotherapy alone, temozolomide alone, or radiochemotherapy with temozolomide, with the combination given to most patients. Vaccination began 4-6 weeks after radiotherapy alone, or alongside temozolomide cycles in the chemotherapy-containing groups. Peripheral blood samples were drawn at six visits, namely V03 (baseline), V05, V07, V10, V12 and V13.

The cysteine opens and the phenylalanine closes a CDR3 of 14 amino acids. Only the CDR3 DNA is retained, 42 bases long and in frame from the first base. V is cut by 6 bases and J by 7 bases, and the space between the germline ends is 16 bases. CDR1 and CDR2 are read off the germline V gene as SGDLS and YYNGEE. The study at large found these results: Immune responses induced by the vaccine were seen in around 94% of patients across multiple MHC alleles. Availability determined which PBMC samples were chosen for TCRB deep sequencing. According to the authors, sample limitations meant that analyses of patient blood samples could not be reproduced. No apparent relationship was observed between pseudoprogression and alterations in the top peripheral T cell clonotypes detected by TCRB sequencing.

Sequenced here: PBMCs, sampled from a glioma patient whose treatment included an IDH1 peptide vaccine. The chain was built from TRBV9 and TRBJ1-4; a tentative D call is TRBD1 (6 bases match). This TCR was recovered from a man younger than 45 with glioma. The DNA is TGTGCCAGCACCCACGGGGGGCTTGGTGAAAAACTGTTTTTT. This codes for CASTHGGLGEKLFF.